The clone carrying this T cell receptor (beta chain) was counted once. Its matching antigen is unknown. With 3 bases removed from V and 0 bases from J, the gap between germline ends came to 7 bases. CDR1 is LNHDA and CDR2 is SQIVND in the germline V gene (reference sequence). This CDR3 contains 14 residues. The sample is drawn from a study of T cell responses to AZD1222 COVID-19 vaccine. Points from the study as a whole: Of the AZD1222 recipients, only five to seven were seropositive at baseline. Donors were largely white British and mainly female; clonal diversity was possibly underestimated. Once two AZD1222 doses were given, Spike-specific TCR breadth and depth went up.

Sequencing was performed with immunoSEQ multiplex PCR; in TCRdb, only in-frame clones are kept and a portion is missing. Found here are 25,000 to 35,000 clones, about 93% of them singletons; the top ten hold over 8%. Sequenced material: peripheral blood, taken on day 0 of AZD1222 vaccination. The sequence was obtained from an adult in good health. V usage is TRBV19 and J usage is TRBJ2-3; D uncertain. The CDR3 DNA reads as TGTGCCAGTAGTATTTTTGGGAGCACAGATACGCAGTATTTT. Translated, it gives CASSIFGSTDTQYF. Complete variable domain (other parts from reference TRBV19 and TRBJ2-3): DGGITQSPKYLFRKEGQNVTLSCEQNLNHDAMYWYRQDPGQGLRLIYYSQIVNDFQKGDIAEGYSVSREKKESFPLTVTSAQKNPTAFYLCASSIFGSTDTQYFGPGTRLTVL.